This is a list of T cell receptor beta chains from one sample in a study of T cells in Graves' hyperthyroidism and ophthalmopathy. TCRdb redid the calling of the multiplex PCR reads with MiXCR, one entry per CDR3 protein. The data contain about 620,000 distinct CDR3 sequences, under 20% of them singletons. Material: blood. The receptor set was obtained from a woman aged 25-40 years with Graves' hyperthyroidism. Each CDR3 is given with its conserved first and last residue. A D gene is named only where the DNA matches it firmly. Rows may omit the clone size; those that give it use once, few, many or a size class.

CDR3 DNA: TGCAGCGTTGGGATAAACACTGAAGCTTTCTTT
CDR3 protein: CSVGINTEAFF
V gene: TRBV29-1
clone size: many
J gene: TRBJ1-1
D gene: .

CDR3 DNA: TGCAGTGCTAGCGGAAGGGAGACCCAGTACTTC
CDR3 protein: CSASGRETQYF
V gene: TRBV20-1
clone size: few
J gene: TRBJ2-5
D gene: .

CDR3 DNA: TGCAGTGCTAGAGAGGGGGCGTGGGGGAGTGCATACGAGCAGTACTTC
CDR3 protein: CSAREGAWGSAYEQYF
V gene: TRBV20-1
clone size: .
J gene: TRBJ2-7
D gene: .

CDR3 DNA: TGTGCCAGTAGCTTCGACAGGGTCTCCTACGAGCAGTACTTC
CDR3 protein: CASSFDRVSYEQYF
V gene: TRBV19
clone size: .
J gene: TRBJ2-7
D gene: TRBD1

CDR3 DNA: TGTGCCTGGACAGACAGTAGCTATGGCTACACCTTC
CDR3 protein: CAWTDSSYGYTF
V gene: TRBV30
clone size: many
J gene: TRBJ1-2
D gene: .

CDR3 DNA: TGTGCCAGCAGCTTAGCAAAGAGACTAGCGGGAGACACCGGGGAGCTGTTTTTT
CDR3 protein: CASSLAKRLAGDTGELFF
V gene: TRBV7-9
clone size: .
J gene: TRBJ2-2
D gene: TRBD2

CDR3 DNA: TGCGCCAGCAGCCTTCGCTCCGGGACTAGCGGGAGTAATGAGCAGTTCTTC
CDR3 protein: CASSLRSGTSGSNEQFF
V gene: TRBV4-1
clone size: .
J gene: TRBJ2-1
D gene: TRBD2

CDR3 DNA: TGTGCCTGGAGTGACCAAATCGGGACGGTCACAGATACGCAGTATTTT
CDR3 protein: CAWSDQIGTVTDTQYF
V gene: TRBV30
clone size: many
J gene: TRBJ2-3
D gene: .

CDR3 DNA: TGCAGTGCTAGAGATTGGGCTAGAGGGGAGGAGGTTCGAGAGACCCAGTACTTC
CDR3 protein: CSARDWARGEEVRETQYF
V gene: TRBV20-1
clone size: .
J gene: TRBJ2-5
D gene: .

CDR3 DNA: TGTGCCAGCAGCCGTACCGGGACAGGGAGCAATCAGCCCCAGCATTTT
CDR3 protein: CASSRTGTGSNQPQHF
V gene: TRBV2
clone size: .
J gene: TRBJ1-5
D gene: TRBD1

CDR3 DNA: TGTGCCAGCAGCGCGGGACAGGCAAGCAATCAGCCCCAGCATTTT
CDR3 protein: CASSAGQASNQPQHF
V gene: TRBV9
clone size: .
J gene: TRBJ1-5
D gene: TRBD1

CDR3 DNA: TGCAGTAGGGGGGACTTTGCCTACAATGAGCAGTTCTTC
CDR3 protein: CSRGDFAYNEQFF
V gene: TRBV20-1
clone size: .
J gene: TRBJ2-1
D gene: .

CDR3 DNA: TGTGCCACCGCTCGGACAGGCGATCACGAGCAGTACTTC
CDR3 protein: CATARTGDHEQYF
V gene: TRBV24-1
clone size: many
J gene: TRBJ2-7
D gene: TRBD1

CDR3 DNA: TGTGCCTCTGGGCCGGTAGTGAACACTGAAGCTTTCTTT
CDR3 protein: CASGPVVNTEAFF
V gene: TRBV6-2/TRBV6-3
clone size: many
J gene: TRBJ1-1
D gene: .

CDR3 DNA: TGTGCCAGCAGTCCCGGGATTGGGGCTTCCTACGAGCAGTACTTC
CDR3 protein: CASSPGIGASYEQYF
V gene: TRBV28
clone size: few
J gene: TRBJ2-7
D gene: .

CDR3 DNA: TGCGCCAGCAGCCCGCGCCCCCCAGCGAGCCCCGGGGAGCTGTTTTTT
CDR3 protein: CASSPRPPASPGELFF
V gene: TRBV5-1
clone size: few
J gene: TRBJ2-2
D gene: .

CDR3 DNA: TGTGCCACCAGCAGATCTCCGAACACTGAAGCTTTCTTT
CDR3 protein: CATSRSPNTEAFF
V gene: TRBV15
clone size: many
J gene: TRBJ1-1
D gene: .

CDR3 DNA: TGCGCCAGCATATACTTCCAGAGCTCCTACGGGCAGTACTTC
CDR3 protein: CASIYFQSSYGQYF
V gene: TRBV6-1
clone size: .
J gene: TRBJ2-7
D gene: .

CDR3 DNA: TGCGCCAGCAGTGAGTCACCACAGGGGAGCACTGAAGCTTTCTTT
CDR3 protein: CASSESPQGSTEAFF
V gene: TRBV10-2
clone size: few
J gene: TRBJ1-1
D gene: TRBD1

CDR3 DNA: TGTGCCAGCAGCCACCTATACACAGATACGCAGTATTTT
CDR3 protein: CASSHLYTDTQYF
V gene: TRBV7-9
clone size: .
J gene: TRBJ2-3
D gene: .

CDR3 DNA: TGTGCCAGTAGTATACGGGACCTGGGGCAGACTAGTGTCTACGAGCAGTACTTC
CDR3 protein: CASSIRDLGQTSVYEQYF
V gene: TRBV19
clone size: many
J gene: TRBJ2-7
D gene: .

CDR3 DNA: TGTGCCAGCAGCCAGGGGCAGCTTGAAGCTTTCTTT
CDR3 protein: CASSQGQLEAFF
V gene: TRBV3-1
clone size: many
J gene: TRBJ1-1
D gene: .

CDR3 DNA: TGTGCCAGCAGCGAAGGACTCCACTCCTACGAGCAGTACTTC
CDR3 protein: CASSEGLHSYEQYF
V gene: TRBV13
clone size: .
J gene: TRBJ2-7
D gene: .

CDR3 DNA: TGTGCCAGCAGCTTAAGGTTTAGGCGGGCCCGCCGGCCAGATACGCAGTATTTT
CDR3 protein: CASSLRFRRARRPDTQYF
V gene: TRBV7-8
clone size: many
J gene: TRBJ2-3
D gene: .

CDR3 DNA: TGCGCCAGCAGCTCCCGACTAGCGGGGAACAATGAGCAGTTCTTC
CDR3 protein: CASSSRLAGNNEQFF
V gene: TRBV5-1
clone size: many
J gene: TRBJ2-1
D gene: TRBD2

CDR3 DNA: TGTGCCAGCAGCCAATTAGCGGGAGGGCTAAACACCGGGGAGCTGTTTTTT
CDR3 protein: CASSQLAGGLNTGELFF
V gene: TRBV4-2
clone size: .
J gene: TRBJ2-2
D gene: TRBD2

CDR3 DNA: TGTGCCAGCAGCTCCAGTTCGAACACCGGGGAGCTGTTTTTT
CDR3 protein: CASSSSSNTGELFF
V gene: TRBV7-3
clone size: .
J gene: TRBJ2-2
D gene: .

CDR3 DNA: TGTGCCAGCAGCTCTGGATGGGGACTATCAGAGACCCAGTACTTC
CDR3 protein: CASSSGWGLSETQYF
V gene: TRBV6-2/TRBV6-3
clone size: .
J gene: TRBJ2-5
D gene: TRBD2

CDR3 DNA: TGTGCCAGCACCCTGGGGGTTGAGCAGTACTTC
CDR3 protein: CASTLGVEQYF
V gene: TRBV28
clone size: many
J gene: TRBJ2-7
D gene: .

CDR3 DNA: TGCGCCAGCAGTGATCTATTGAGATCCCACAATGAGCAGTTCTTC
CDR3 protein: CASSDLLRSHNEQFF
V gene: TRBV10-2
clone size: .
J gene: TRBJ2-1
D gene: .

CDR3 DNA: TGCAGCGTGGGGACAGGGGGAAGTCGCTACACCTTC
CDR3 protein: CSVGTGGSRYTF
V gene: TRBV29-1
clone size: few
J gene: TRBJ1-2
D gene: TRBD1

CDR3 DNA: TGTGCCAGCAGTAAGACTAGCGGGAGTACAGATACGCAGTATTTT
CDR3 protein: CASSKTSGSTDTQYF
V gene: TRBV27
clone size: few
J gene: TRBJ2-3
D gene: TRBD2

CDR3 DNA: TGTGCCAGCGGCCGCACAGGGAACACTGAAGCTTTCTTT
CDR3 protein: CASGRTGNTEAFF
V gene: TRBV12-3/TRBV12-4
clone size: many
J gene: TRBJ1-1
D gene: .

CDR3 DNA: TGTGCCAGCAGTTTAAGCGCACTGGGTCAGCCCCAGCATTTT
CDR3 protein: CASSLSALGQPQHF
V gene: TRBV12-3/TRBV12-4
clone size: many
J gene: TRBJ1-5
D gene: .

CDR3 DNA: TGCAGTGCTAGAGGCTGGGGGACTAGCAGTAGCACAGATACGCAGTATTTT
CDR3 protein: CSARGWGTSSSTDTQYF
V gene: TRBV20-1
clone size: few
J gene: TRBJ2-3
D gene: TRBD2

CDR3 DNA: TGTGCCTGGAAACTAGGACTAGCGGGGTCCTACAATGAGCAGTTCTTC
CDR3 protein: CAWKLGLAGSYNEQFF
V gene: TRBV30
clone size: many
J gene: TRBJ2-1
D gene: TRBD2

CDR3 DNA: TGTGCCAGCATCAATGCGGGACATCCCCTCTCGGGCGAGCAGTACTTC
CDR3 protein: CASINAGHPLSGEQYF
V gene: TRBV27
clone size: many
J gene: TRBJ2-7
D gene: .

CDR3 DNA: TGTGCCAGCAGCAAATCGACAGGGGGCTACGAGACCCAGTACTTC
CDR3 protein: CASSKSTGGYETQYF
V gene: TRBV9
clone size: few
J gene: TRBJ2-5
D gene: TRBD1

CDR3 DNA: TGCAGTGCGAGCCGGGACAGATACAATGAGCAGTTCTTC
CDR3 protein: CSASRDRYNEQFF
V gene: TRBV20-1
clone size: many
J gene: TRBJ2-1
D gene: TRBD1

CDR3 DNA: TGCGCCAGCAGCCACGACAGGGGGGGAAACAATGAGCAGTTCTTC
CDR3 protein: CASSHDRGGNNEQFF
V gene: TRBV4-3
clone size: few
J gene: TRBJ2-1
D gene: TRBD1

CDR3 DNA: TGTGCCAGCAGCCTCCCCCGGGACAGGGGATATGGCTACACCTTC
CDR3 protein: CASSLPRDRGYGYTF
V gene: TRBV11-2
clone size: many
J gene: TRBJ1-2
D gene: TRBD1

CDR3 DNA: TGTGCCAGCAAACTAGCGGGAGGTTTCTACAATGAGCAGTTCTTC
CDR3 protein: CASKLAGGFYNEQFF
V gene: TRBV12-3/TRBV12-4
clone size: few
J gene: TRBJ2-1
D gene: TRBD2